The TCR beta chain under discussion was sequenced for a study of blood T cell repertoires in COVID-19 (dated by TCRdb to the early 2020s). General notes on the study: The collaborator samples originated in the United States, Italy and Spain and spanned the acute and convalescent phases of COVID-19. The material from the prospective study consisted of cDNA or gDNA derived from T cells, B-cell-depleted T cells, or PBMCs. The dataset comprised deeply sampled blood TCRbeta repertoires from subjects exposed to, actively infected with, or recovered from COVID-19. A freely available public database, intended as a resource for researchers studying the immune response to SARS-CoV-2, is where the repertoires were released. The samples were drawn from the first 160 participants of the ongoing ImmuneRACE study and from 1,254 subjects provided by 6 global collaborators. Sample metadata almost always included a de-identified subject ID, COVID-19 status, age in years and sex. Where available, HLA class I and class II types were taken from metadata supplied by the sample provider and were not determined by assay-based typing.

Summary of the overall study and its limitations: The quantity of clinical and demographic metadata differed by source and by participant and was supplied without curation.

TCRbeta CDR3 regions were amplified from genomic DNA by means of the immunoSEQ Assay, a bias-controlled multiplex PCR. In the source study's methods: Nucleated cell counts per sample were estimated from amplification of reference gene primers within the assay. Sequence reads were collapsed and filtered to measure the absolute abundance of every unique TCRbeta CDR3 rearrangement. Productive Simpson clonality was computed per sample as the square root of Simpson's diversity index over productive rearrangements. Entries here come from immuneACCESS through TCRdb and include only in-frame sequences with V and J called. Some clones fail to appear in such tables; in the studies checked, an unresolved V gene covers under half of the shortfall, and the cause of the remainder is unknown. V, J and clone size are those of that table, while D and trimming were read from the DNA. This sample holds 55,000 to 80,000 clones; about 81% were observed only once. The biggest ten clones account for around 9.2% of the sample.

This clone was seen once. Its recognized antigen is unknown. Base qualities are missing; no much larger clone stands one base away. The collaborating institutions used their own protocols to collect whole blood in K2EDTA tubes. Collaborator samples were shipped for TCRbeta analysis as frozen whole blood, isolated PBMCs, or DNA extracted from either sample type. Sample: peripheral blood. The origin of this receptor is a human donor in a cohort sampled during active COVID-19.

The CDR3 amino acid sequence is: CASRLTGRRYEQYF. The nucleotide sequence is given as TGTGCCAGCAGGTTAACAGGGAGACGCTACGAGCAGTACTTC. The V and J segments used are TRBV27 and TRBJ2-7; TRBD1 is a weak D gene call, 6 bases matching. The CDR3 numbers 14 residues from cysteine through phenylalanine. Just the 42-base CDR3 DNA is kept, in frame starting at base 1. V loses 6 bases, J loses 3 bases, and the germline ends lie 15 bases apart. CDR1 and CDR2 are drawn from the germline V gene (reference sequence): MNHEY, SMNVEV.